A single sample gave rise to the 28 T cell receptor beta chains below, sequenced in a study of cytomegalovirus exposure and HLA in healthy donors. Both 60 Vbeta primers and 13 Jbeta primers went into the PCR. Using immunoSEQ multiplex PCR, the repertoire was profiled, and TCRdb retains in-frame clones only, with some absent. The sample has some 180,000 clones; about 83% are singletons. Sequenced input: PBMCs. The source of these receptors is a man aged 40-50 years in good health and CMV-seropositive.

The V call is TRBV5-1, the J call TRBJ1-1; 7 positions agree with TRBD1. The CDR3 has 14 residues. Germline lookup yields CDR1 SGHRS and CDR2 YFSETQ. V lost 0 bases and J lost 8; bases outside the gene matches: 7. The CDR3, as DNA: TGCGCCAGCAGCTTGGAAAGGGGGCGCGCCGAAGCTTTCTTT. Translation: CASSLERGRAEAFF.

The rearrangement joins TRBV2 to TRBJ1-1, with TRBD1 identical over 9 bases. Germline V lookup: CDR1 SNHLY, CDR2 FYNNEI. J gave up 5 bases and V 7 bases, and 8 bases lay outside the gene matches. The CDR3 extends over 14 amino acids. CDR3 region: CASTRQGGRTEAFF. In DNA form, the CDR3 reads TGTGCCAGCACTCGACAGGGGGGGAGGACTGAAGCTTTCTTT. The full variable domain, its missing parts supplied by reference TRBV2 and TRBJ1-1, is EPEVTQTPSHQVTQMGQEVILRCVPISNHLYFYWYRQILGQKVEFLVSFYNNEISEKSEIFDDQFSVERPDGSNFTLKIRSTKLEDSAMYFCASTRQGGRTEAFFGQGTRLTVV.

The chain employs TRBV7-9 and TRBJ1-5, with a possible D match to TRBD1 (5 bases). Germline loops: CDR1 SEHNR, CDR2 FQNEAQ (reference sequence). The CDR3 is made up of 14 amino acids. The V end lost 3 bases, the J end lost 4 bases, and 10 bases lay between the germline ends. CDR3 sequence (DNA): TGTGCCAGCAGCTTCCCAGGGCCTAATCAGCCCCAGCATTTT. Translation gives CASSFPGPNQPQHF.

This clone has only one observation. The CDR3 DNA sequence: TGTGCCAGCAGTGAAGGCGGTTCAGGGTTGACAGCTTTCTTT. This codes for CASSEGGSGLTAFF. The rearrangement links TRBV6-1 to TRBJ1-1, with a tentative D call TRBD1 (5 bases). This CDR3 contains 14 residues. V gave up 1 base and J gave up 10 bases, with 16 bases separating them. Germline V CDR1 and CDR2: MNHNS, SASEGT.

The chain employs TRBV6-1 and TRBJ1-2; 10 bases line up with TRBD1. Germline loops: CDR1 MNHNS, CDR2 SASEGT. This CDR3 is built from 17 residues. With 4 bases clipped from V and 1 base from J, the junction kept 9 bases outside the gene matches. CDR3: CASSGRQGAQRNYGYTF. For the CDR3, the DNA is TGTGCCAGCAGTGGACGACAGGGGGCGCAGCGTAACTATGGCTACACCTTC.

The V gene is TRBV29-1, the J gene TRBJ2-3, with D tentatively TRBD1 (5 bases). CDR1 is SQVTM and CDR2 is ANQGSEA in the germline V gene. Deletions cut 2 bases from V and 1 base from J, with 10 bases between. The length of the CDR3 is 14 residues. The CDR3 reads CSVERGFGTDTQYF. CDR3 coding DNA: TGCAGCGTTGAAAGGGGTTTCGGCACAGATACGCAGTATTTT.

This clone has more than one count but fewer than ten. CDR3 loop: CASSPGREPAYEQYF. The DNA for the CDR3 is TGTGCCAGCAGCCCCGGGCGGGAGCCTGCCTACGAGCAGTACTTC. V is TRBV7-6 and J is TRBJ2-7; 7 nucleotides line up with TRBD2. Germline V gene lookup returns CDR1 SGHVS and CDR2 FNYEAQ. Germline trimming cut 5 bases from V and 2 bases from J; bases unmatched to any gene: 9. The CDR3 is 15 amino acids.

This chain links TRBV20-1 with TRBJ2-1; D is unresolved. CDR1 is DFQATT and CDR2 is SNEGSKA in the germline V gene (reference sequence). V was cut by 6 bases and J by 8 bases, with 11 bases left in between. The CDR3 covers 11 residues. The CDR3 protein is CSAPASHEQFF. DNA of the CDR3: TGCAGTGCGCCTGCTAGTCATGAGCAGTTCTTC.

V usage is TRBV5-1 and J usage is TRBJ2-4; TRBD2 aligns across 7 bases. The V gene's germline CDR1 is SGHRS and CDR2 YFSETQ. Trimming cost V 2 bases and J 7 bases; bases outside gene matches: 6. CDR3 length: 14 residues. The DNA for the CDR3 is TGCGCCAGCAGCTTCCCTGGGGGGGATAACATTCAGTACTTC. Protein: CASSFPGGDNIQYF.

The chain employs TRBV6-1 and TRBJ1-5; D possibly corresponds to TRBD1 (5 bases). The germline V gene has CDR1 MNHNS and CDR2 SASEGT. Trimming stripped 7 bases from V and 4 bases from J, with 17 bases between. This CDR3 is built from 15 residues. CDR3: CASILALAGNQPQHF. DNA of the CDR3: TGTGCCAGCATCCTGGCGTTGGCAGGGAATCAGCCCCAGCATTTT.

The V call is TRBV5-5, the J call TRBJ2-1; 12 bases line up with TRBD2. Germline V lookup: CDR1 SGHKS, CDR2 YYEKEE (reference sequence). The CDR3 is 16 amino acids. The V and J ends lost 1 base and 7 bases, in that order; junction bases with no gene match: 6. CDR3: CASSLWLAGGPNEQFF. CDR3 DNA: TGTGCCAGCAGCTTGTGGCTAGCGGGAGGGCCAAATGAGCAGTTCTTC.

The gene calls are TRBV4-3 and TRBJ2-1; TRBD1 matches 7 bases. Looked up from germline, CDR1 is LGHNA and CDR2 is YSLEER. CDR3 length: 14 residues. With V trimmed by 4 bases and J by 8 bases, 8 bases remained unmatched. The CDR3, as DNA: TGCGCCAGCAGCCTCACCAGGGGGTGGGATGAGCAGTTCTTC. It encodes CASSLTRGWDEQFF.

The J gene is TRBJ1-1, the V gene TRBV9; TRBD1 agrees at 7 bases. The J segment lost 3 bases and the V segment lost 3 bases, leaving 5 bases of the junction unmatched. The germline V gene has CDR1 SGDLS and CDR2 YYNGEE. The CDR3 has 14 residues. CDR3 residues: CASSATGLDTEAFF. In DNA form, the CDR3 reads TGTGCCAGCAGCGCGACAGGGCTGGACACTGAAGCTTTCTTT.

This chain joins TRBV13 and TRBJ2-1; D unresolved. The CDR3 sequence is 12 residues long. The ends were cut back, 5 bases at V and 10 bases at J, with 12 bases in the middle. Germline assignment: CDR1 PRHDT and CDR2 FYEKMQ (reference sequence). The CDR3 DNA reads TGTGCCAGCAGCCTTAGGTCGAGGGAGCAGTTCTTC. Encoded protein: CASSLRSREQFF.

The chain recombines TRBV18 with TRBJ2-5, with TRBD1 matching 9 bases. With V trimmed by 1 base and J by 2 bases, 8 bases remained unmatched. The CDR3 is made up of 17 amino acids. The germline V gene encodes CDR1 KGHSH and CDR2 LQKENI. The CDR3 is CASSPLWTGVRQETQYF. Here the CDR3 DNA reads TGTGCCAGCTCACCACTTTGGACAGGGGTCCGACAAGAGACCCAGTACTTC.

The chain has TRBV18 and TRBJ2-5, with D possibly being TRBD2 (6 bases). Per the germline V gene, CDR1 is KGHSH and CDR2 is LQKENI. Trimming removed 4 bases from V and 5 bases from J, with 20 bases in between. CDR3 length equals 16 residues. CDR3: CASSLDRRADVETQYF. CDR3 coding DNA: TGTGCCAGCTCACTGGACCGGAGGGCCGATGTTGAGACCCAGTACTTC.

In this sample, this clone turned up a few times. The rearrangement joins TRBV5-6 to TRBJ1-1, with unresolved D. V was pared by 2 bases and J by 1 base, with 6 bases between. CDR3 length: 13 residues. Germline V gene lookup returns CDR1 SGHDT and CDR2 YYEEEE. DNA for the CDR3: TGTGCCAGCAGCTTCGAGAGGAACACTGAAGCTTTCTTT. This sequence encodes CASSFERNTEAFF.

The J gene is TRBJ1-1, the V gene TRBV6-1; D perhaps matches TRBD1 (6 bases). The CDR3 has 13 amino acids. Trimming cost V 3 bases and J 2 bases, with 7 bases left between them. The germline CDR1 and CDR2 sequences are MNHNS and SASEGT. CDR3 in DNA: TGTGCCAGCAGTGACAGGGGCAACACTGAAGCTTTCTTT. Translating it yields CASSDRGNTEAFF.

J is TRBJ2-4 and V is TRBV9, with D possibly being TRBD1 (6 bases). The V gene's germline CDR1 is SGDLS and CDR2 YYNGEE. The CDR3 runs to 13 residues. The V end was cut by 4 bases, the J end by 12 bases, with 17 bases between. Here the CDR3 DNA reads TGTGCCAGCAGCAAGGGACATATAGACAGTCAGTACTTC. The encoded protein is CASSKGHIDSQYF. The entire variable domain, with the rest obtained from reference TRBV9 and TRBJ2-4, is as follows: DSGVTQTPKHLITATGQRVTLRCSPRSGDLSVYWYQQSLDQGLQFLIQYYNGEERAKGNILERFSAQQFPDLHSELNLSSLELGDSALYFCASSKGHIDSQYFGAGTRLSVL.

The chain joins TRBV27 to TRBJ2-7; D perhaps matches TRBD1 (6 bases). Trimming left V 11 bases short and J 2 bases short, with 22 bases between. CDR1 and CDR2 from the germline V gene are MNHEY and SMNVEV (reference sequence). CDR3 length: 15 amino acids. The CDR3 region has the DNA TGTGCCCGTCGGAAGCGACAGGCCTCTCCCTACGAGCAGTACTTC. This codes for CARRKRQASPYEQYF.

V and J are TRBV10-2 and TRBJ1-2, with a tentative D call TRBD1 (5 bases). V was trimmed by 3 bases and J by 4 bases, leaving 15 bases between them. Germline V gene sequence: CDR1 WSHSY, CDR2 SAAADI. The CDR3 has 15 amino acids. CDR3 residues: CASSDPGAGLYGYTF. The DNA for the CDR3 is TGCGCCAGCAGTGACCCTGGGGCAGGGCTCTATGGCTACACCTTC.

V usage is TRBV7-2 and J usage is TRBJ1-1; tentative D call: TRBD1 (5 bases). V gave up 2 bases and J gave up 2 bases, with 12 bases separating them. Germline CDR1 reads SGHTA; CDR2 reads FQGNSA. CDR3 length: 15 amino acids. The CDR3 sequence: CASSLYRGDNTEAFF. Here the CDR3 DNA reads TGTGCCAGCAGCTTATATCGGGGGGACAACACTGAAGCTTTCTTT.

The V gene is TRBV23-1, the J gene TRBJ2-2, with 8 bases fitting TRBD1. TRBV23-1 is given ORF status, its function remaining uncertain. This CDR3 has 16 residues. V was pared by 3 bases and J by 2 bases, with 5 bases of the junction left unmatched. CDR3 amino acids: CASSHPDRANTGELFF. The CDR3 DNA reads as TGCGCCAGCAGTCACCCGGACAGGGCAAACACCGGGGAGCTGTTTTTT.

The chain couples TRBV29-1 to TRBJ2-1; TRBD1 is a possible D gene (5 bases). CDR3 length equals 14 residues. CDR1 and CDR2 (germline): SQVTM, ANQGSEA. Trimming left V 4 bases short and J 0 bases short, with 10 bases between. The chain's CDR3 is CSVAQGSSYNEQFF. In nucleotides, the CDR3 is TGCAGCGTTGCGCAGGGCAGCTCCTACAATGAGCAGTTCTTC.

This clone came up once. This rearrangement joins TRBV5-1 to TRBJ2-2; TRBD2 agrees at 8 bases. Per the germline V gene, CDR1 is SGHRS and CDR2 is YFSETQ. The CDR3 extends over 16 amino acids. The ends lost 2 bases at V and 2 bases at J; junction bases unmatched: 5. Written as DNA, the CDR3 is TGCGCCAGCAGCTTTAGACTAGCGAGCAACACCGGGGAGCTGTTTTTT. This encodes CASSFRLASNTGELFF.

The rearrangement uses TRBV5-1 and TRBJ2-5, with 7 bases aligning to TRBD2. CDR1 is SGHRS, CDR2 YFSETQ, per germline. Trimming at V came to 0 bases and at J to 5 bases, leaving 4 bases not matched to a gene. The CDR3 runs to 14 residues. CDR3 nucleotide sequence: TGCGCCAGCAGCTTGGCGGGGGGAGGGGAGACCCAGTACTTC. It is translated as CASSLAGGGETQYF.

Turning to this clone: The conserved final phenylalanine or tryptophan is absent from the CDR3, which likely points to a read error. The chain combines TRBV6-6 with TRBJ1-1, with 10 nucleotides matching TRBD1. Germline CDR1 is MNHNY and CDR2 is SVGAGI (reference sequence). The CDR3 is made up of 15 amino acids. V lost 5 bases and J lost 2; bases outside the gene matches: 5. Written as DNA, the CDR3 is TGTGCCAGCAGTCCAGGGACAGGGGACAACACTGAAGCTTTCCTT. This codes for CASSPGTGDNTEAFL.

The chain links TRBV29-1 to TRBJ2-7; D not resolved. V was clipped by 2 bases and J by 6 bases, with 14 bases between them. CDR1 SQVTM and CDR2 ANQGSEA come from the germline V gene. The CDR3 loop spans 13 amino acids. The CDR3 coding sequence is TGCAGCGTTGAAATGACTGCGGAAGGCGAGCAGTACTTC. It yields the protein CSVEMTAEGEQYF.